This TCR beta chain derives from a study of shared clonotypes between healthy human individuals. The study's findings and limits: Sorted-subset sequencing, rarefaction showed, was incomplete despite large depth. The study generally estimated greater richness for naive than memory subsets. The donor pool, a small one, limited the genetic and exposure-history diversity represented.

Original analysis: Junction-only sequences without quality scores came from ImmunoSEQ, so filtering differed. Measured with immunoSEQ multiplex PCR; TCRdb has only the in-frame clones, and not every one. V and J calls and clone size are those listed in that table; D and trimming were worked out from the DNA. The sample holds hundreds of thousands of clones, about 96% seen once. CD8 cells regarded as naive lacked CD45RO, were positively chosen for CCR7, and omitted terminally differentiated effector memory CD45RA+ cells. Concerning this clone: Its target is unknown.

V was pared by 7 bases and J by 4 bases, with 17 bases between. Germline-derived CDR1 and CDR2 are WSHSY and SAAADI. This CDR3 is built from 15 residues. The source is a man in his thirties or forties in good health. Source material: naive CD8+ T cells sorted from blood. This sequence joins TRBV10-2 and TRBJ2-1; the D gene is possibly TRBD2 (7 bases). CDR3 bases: TGCGCCAGCAAGGGGGACCGGGAGGAGTACAATGAGCAGTTCTTC. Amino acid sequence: CASKGDREEYNEQFF.